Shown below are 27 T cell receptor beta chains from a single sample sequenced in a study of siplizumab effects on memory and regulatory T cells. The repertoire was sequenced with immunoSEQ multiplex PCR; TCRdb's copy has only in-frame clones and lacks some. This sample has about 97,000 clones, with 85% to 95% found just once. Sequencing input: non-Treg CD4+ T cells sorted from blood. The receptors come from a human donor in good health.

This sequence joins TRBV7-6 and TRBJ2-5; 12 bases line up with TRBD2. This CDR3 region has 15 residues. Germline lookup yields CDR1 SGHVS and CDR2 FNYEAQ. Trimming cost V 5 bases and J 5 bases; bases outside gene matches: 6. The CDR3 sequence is CASSPTSGSKETQYF. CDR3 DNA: TGTGCCAGCAGCCCGACTAGCGGGAGTAAGGAGACCCAGTACTTC. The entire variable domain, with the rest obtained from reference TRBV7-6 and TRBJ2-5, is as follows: GAGVSQSPRYKVTKRGQDVALRCDPISGHVSLYWYRQALGQGPEFLTYFNYEAQQDKSGLPNDRFSAERPEGSISTLTIQRTEQRDSAMYRCASSPTSGSKETQYFGPGTRLLVL.

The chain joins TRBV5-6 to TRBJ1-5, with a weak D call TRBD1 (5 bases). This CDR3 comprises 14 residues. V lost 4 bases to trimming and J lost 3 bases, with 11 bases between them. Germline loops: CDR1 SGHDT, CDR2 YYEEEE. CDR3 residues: CASSVSGHNQPQHF. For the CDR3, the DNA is TGTGCCAGCAGCGTTTCAGGGCACAATCAGCCCCAGCATTTT.

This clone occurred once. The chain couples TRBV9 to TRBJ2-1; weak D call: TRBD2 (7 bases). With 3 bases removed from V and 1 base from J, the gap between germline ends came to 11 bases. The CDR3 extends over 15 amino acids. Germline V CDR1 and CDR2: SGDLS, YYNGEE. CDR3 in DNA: TGTGCCAGCAGCGGAGGGGGACTATCCTACAATGAGCAGTTCTTC. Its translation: CASSGGGLSYNEQFF. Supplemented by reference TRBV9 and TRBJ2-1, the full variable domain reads DSGVTQTPKHLITATGQRVTLRCSPRSGDLSVYWYQQSLDQGLQFLIQYYNGEERAKGNILERFSAQQFPDLHSELNLSSLELGDSALYFCASSGGGLSYNEQFFGPGTRLTVL.

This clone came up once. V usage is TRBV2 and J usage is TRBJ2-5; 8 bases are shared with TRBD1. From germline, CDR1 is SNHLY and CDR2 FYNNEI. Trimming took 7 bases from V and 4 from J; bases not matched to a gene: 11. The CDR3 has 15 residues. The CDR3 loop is CASIGQGGFPETQYF. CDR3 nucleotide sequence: TGTGCCAGCATAGGACAGGGAGGTTTCCCAGAGACCCAGTACTTC.

The CDR3 region has the DNA TGTGCCAGCAGCTCCCGCGGGGGGGCGGGCAATGAGCAGTTCTTC. Amino acids: CASSSRGGAGNEQFF. The chain couples TRBV11-2 to TRBJ2-1; TRBD2 agrees at 9 bases. The germline V gene has CDR1 SGHAT and CDR2 FQNNGV. This CDR3 has 15 amino acids. After removal of 4 bases from V and 6 bases from J, the junction contained 7 bases not matched to a gene.

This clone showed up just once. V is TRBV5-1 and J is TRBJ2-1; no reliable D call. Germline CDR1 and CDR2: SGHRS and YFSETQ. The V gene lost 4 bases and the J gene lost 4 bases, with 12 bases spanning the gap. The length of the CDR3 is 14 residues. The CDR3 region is CASSLAGRYNEQFF. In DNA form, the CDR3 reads TGCGCCAGCAGCCTGGCCGGGCGGTACAATGAGCAGTTCTTC.

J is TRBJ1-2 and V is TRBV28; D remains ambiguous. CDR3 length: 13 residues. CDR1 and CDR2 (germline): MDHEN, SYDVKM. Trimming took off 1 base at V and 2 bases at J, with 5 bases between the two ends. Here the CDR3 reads CASSLLQNYGYTF. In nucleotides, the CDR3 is TGTGCCAGCAGTTTATTACAGAACTATGGCTACACCTTC.

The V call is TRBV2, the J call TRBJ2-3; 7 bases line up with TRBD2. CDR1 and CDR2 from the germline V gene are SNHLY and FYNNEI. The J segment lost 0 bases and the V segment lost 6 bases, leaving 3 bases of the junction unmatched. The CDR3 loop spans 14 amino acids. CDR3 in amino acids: CASRGGISTDTQYF. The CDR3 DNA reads TGTGCCAGCAGGGGAGGGATCAGCACAGATACGCAGTATTTT.

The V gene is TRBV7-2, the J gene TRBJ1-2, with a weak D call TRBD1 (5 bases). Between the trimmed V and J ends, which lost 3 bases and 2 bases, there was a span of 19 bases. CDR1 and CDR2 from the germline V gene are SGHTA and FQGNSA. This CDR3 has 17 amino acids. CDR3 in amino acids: CASSFPQRQRGNYGYTF. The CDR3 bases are TGTGCCAGCAGCTTCCCACAAAGACAGCGAGGGAACTATGGCTACACCTTC.

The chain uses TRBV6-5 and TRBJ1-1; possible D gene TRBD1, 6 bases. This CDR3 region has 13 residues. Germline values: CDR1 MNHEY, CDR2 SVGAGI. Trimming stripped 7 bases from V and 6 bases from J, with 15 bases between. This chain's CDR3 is CASTSTGRAEAFF. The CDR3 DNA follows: TGTGCCAGCACCAGTACAGGGAGAGCTGAAGCTTTCTTT.

CDR3: CASSSDRESYEQYF. The CDR3 coding sequence is TGTGCCAGCAGCTCGGACAGGGAATCCTACGAGCAGTACTTC. The V call is TRBV11-3, the J call TRBJ2-7; 8 bases line up with TRBD1. The CDR3 has 14 amino acids. Germline lookup yields CDR1 SGHNT and CDR2 YENEEA. Trimming removed 4 bases from V and 1 base from J; junction bases left unmatched: 3.

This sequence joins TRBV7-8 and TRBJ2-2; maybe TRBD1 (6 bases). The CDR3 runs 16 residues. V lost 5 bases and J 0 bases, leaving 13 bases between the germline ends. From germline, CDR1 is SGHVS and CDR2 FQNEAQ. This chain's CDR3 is CASSINRVTNTGELFF. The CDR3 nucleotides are TGTGCCAGCAGCATAAACAGGGTAACGAACACCGGGGAGCTGTTTTTT.

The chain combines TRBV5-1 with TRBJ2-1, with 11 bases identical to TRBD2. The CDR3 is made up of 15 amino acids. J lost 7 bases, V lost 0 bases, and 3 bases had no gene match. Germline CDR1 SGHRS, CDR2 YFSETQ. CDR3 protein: CASSLGLAGMNEQFF. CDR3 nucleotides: TGCGCCAGCAGCTTGGGACTAGCGGGAATGAATGAGCAGTTCTTC.

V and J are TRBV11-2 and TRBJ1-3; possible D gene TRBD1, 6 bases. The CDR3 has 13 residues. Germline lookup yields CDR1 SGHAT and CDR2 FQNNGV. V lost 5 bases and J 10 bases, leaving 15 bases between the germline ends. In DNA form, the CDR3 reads TGTGCCAGCAGCCATGGACAGCTCGGGACCATATATTTT. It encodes CASSHGQLGTIYF.

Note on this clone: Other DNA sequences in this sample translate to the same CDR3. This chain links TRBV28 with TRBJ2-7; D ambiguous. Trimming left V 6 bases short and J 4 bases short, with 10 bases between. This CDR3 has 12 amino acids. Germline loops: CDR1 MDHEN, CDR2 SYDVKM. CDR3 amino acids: CASSPPLYEQYF. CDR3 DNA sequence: TGTGCCAGCAGCCCTCCTCTGTACGAGCAGTACTTC.

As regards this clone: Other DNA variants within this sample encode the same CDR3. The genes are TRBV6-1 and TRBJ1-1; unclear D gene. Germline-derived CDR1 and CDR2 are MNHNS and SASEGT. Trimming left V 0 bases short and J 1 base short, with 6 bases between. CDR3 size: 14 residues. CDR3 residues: CASSEAGGNTEAFF. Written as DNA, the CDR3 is TGTGCCAGCAGTGAAGCCGGCGGGAACACTGAAGCTTTCTTT.

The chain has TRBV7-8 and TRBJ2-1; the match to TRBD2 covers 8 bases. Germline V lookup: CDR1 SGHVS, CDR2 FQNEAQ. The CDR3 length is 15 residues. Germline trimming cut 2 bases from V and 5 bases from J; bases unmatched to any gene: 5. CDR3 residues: CASSLYGRADNEQFF. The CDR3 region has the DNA TGTGCCAGCAGCTTATACGGGAGGGCAGACAATGAGCAGTTCTTC.

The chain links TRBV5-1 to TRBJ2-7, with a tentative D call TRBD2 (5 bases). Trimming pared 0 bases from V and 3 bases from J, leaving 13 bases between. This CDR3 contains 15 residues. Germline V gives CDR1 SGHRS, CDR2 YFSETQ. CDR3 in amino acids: CASSLATGINYEQYF. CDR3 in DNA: TGCGCCAGCAGCTTGGCCACCGGGATTAACTACGAGCAGTACTTC.

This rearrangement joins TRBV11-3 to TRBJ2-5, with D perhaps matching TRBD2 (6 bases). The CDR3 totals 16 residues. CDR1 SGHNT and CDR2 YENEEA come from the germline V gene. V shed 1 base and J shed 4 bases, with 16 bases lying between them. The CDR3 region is CASSLASNQGGETQYF. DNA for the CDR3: TGTGCCAGCAGCTTAGCTTCAAATCAGGGAGGAGAGACCCAGTACTTC.

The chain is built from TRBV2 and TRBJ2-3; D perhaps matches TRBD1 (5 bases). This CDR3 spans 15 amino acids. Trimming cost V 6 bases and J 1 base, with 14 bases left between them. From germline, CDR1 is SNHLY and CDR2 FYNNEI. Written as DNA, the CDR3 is TGTGCCAGCAGAGGACCGACAGTGGGCACAGATACGCAGTATTTT. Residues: CASRGPTVGTDTQYF.

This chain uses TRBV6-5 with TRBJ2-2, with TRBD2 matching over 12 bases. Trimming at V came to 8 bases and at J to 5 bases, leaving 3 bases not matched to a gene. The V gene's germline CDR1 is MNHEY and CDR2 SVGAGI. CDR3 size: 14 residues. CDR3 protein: CASRTSGNTGELFF. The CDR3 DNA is TGTGCCAGCCGGACTAGCGGGAATACCGGGGAGCTGTTTTTT.

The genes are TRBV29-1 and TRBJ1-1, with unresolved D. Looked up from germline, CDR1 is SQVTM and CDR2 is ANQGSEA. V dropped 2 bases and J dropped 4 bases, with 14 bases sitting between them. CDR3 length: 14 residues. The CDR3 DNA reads TGCAGCGTTGAATGGGGAAAGGAGGGCACTGAAGCTTTCTTT. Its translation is CSVEWGKEGTEAFF.

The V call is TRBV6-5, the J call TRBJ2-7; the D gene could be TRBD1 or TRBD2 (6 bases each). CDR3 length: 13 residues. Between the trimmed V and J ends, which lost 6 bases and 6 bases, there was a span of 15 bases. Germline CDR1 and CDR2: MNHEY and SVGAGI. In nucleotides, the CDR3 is TGTGCCAGCAGCCGCACGACGGGGGCCGAGCAGTACTTC. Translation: CASSRTTGAEQYF.

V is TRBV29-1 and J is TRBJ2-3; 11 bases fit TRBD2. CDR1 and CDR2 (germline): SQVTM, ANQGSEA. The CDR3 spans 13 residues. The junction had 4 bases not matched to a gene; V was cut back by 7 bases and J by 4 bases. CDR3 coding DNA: TGCAGCGCTAAACTAGCGGGAGCAGATACGCAGTATTTT. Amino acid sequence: CSAKLAGADTQYF.

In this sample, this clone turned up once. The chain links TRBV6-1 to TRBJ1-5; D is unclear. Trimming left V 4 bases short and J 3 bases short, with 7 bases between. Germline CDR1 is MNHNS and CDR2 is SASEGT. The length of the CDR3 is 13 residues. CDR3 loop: CASSGHDNQPQHF. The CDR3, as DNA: TGTGCCAGCAGTGGACACGACAATCAGCCCCAGCATTTT.

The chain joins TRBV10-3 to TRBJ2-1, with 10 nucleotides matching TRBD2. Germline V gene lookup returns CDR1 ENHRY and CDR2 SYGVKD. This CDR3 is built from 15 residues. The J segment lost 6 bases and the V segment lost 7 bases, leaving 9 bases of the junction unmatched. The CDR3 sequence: CAITEPSGSSNEQFF. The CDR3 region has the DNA TGTGCCATCACCGAACCTAGCGGGAGCTCCAATGAGCAGTTCTTC.

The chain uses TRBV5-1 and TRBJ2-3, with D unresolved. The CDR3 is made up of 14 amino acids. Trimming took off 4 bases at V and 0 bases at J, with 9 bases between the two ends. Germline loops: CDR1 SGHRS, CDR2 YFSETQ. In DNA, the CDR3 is TGCGCCAGCAGCGACCCCAAGAGCACAGATACGCAGTATTTT. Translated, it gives CASSDPKSTDTQYF.